A selection of T cell receptor beta chains follows, all from one sample in a study of T-cell reconstitution after alpha-beta-depleted transplantation in children. TCRdb reprocessed the PCR reads with MiXCR, giving one entry per CDR3 protein. Among fewer than 700,000 distinct CDR3 sequences listed, 13% were seen once. This specimen was PBMCs, mostly from graft donor cells, taken 360 days after TCRalphabeta/CD19-depleted stem cell transplant. The receptor source for this set is a male patient aged 10-17 years who had a stem cell transplant for acute myeloid leukemia, so the T cells may come from the graft donor. CDR3s include the opening cysteine and the closing phenylalanine or tryptophan. The order of the fields is CDR3 DNA, CDR3 protein, V gene, clone size, J gene, D gene. The D gene is left open where the match is weak. Rows give clone size only sometimes, using once, few, many, or a class for an expanded clone.

TGCAGTGCTCTTGAGGGAGCGTACAATGAGCAGTTCTTC | CSALEGAYNEQFF | TRBV20-1 | few | TRBJ2-1 | .
TGTGCCAGCAGTCCTGACAGTACCTTC | CASSPDSTF | TRBV27 | few | TRBJ1-2 | .
TGTGCCAGCAGCCAAGATAATCGGGGGCGAGAAGAAAAACTGTTTTTT | CASSQDNRGREEKLFF | TRBV4-2 | many | TRBJ1-4 | .
TGCGCCAGCGTGGCGGTAGCGGGCTCCTACGAGCAGTACTTC | CASVAVAGSYEQYF | TRBV5-1 | . | TRBJ2-7 | TRBD2
TGTGCCAGCAGCTTAGATATCGCGGGGCCCGGGGAGCTGTTTTTT | CASSLDIAGPGELFF | TRBV7-9 | . | TRBJ2-2 | .
TGTGCCAGCACCCACGACTTCGATACGCAGTATTTT | CASTHDFDTQYF | TRBV7-9 | few | TRBJ2-3 | .
TGCAGTGCTAGCAAGACCCGGGACAGGGGCGCAGATACGCAGTATTTT | CSASKTRDRGADTQYF | TRBV20-1 | many | TRBJ2-3 | TRBD1
TGTGCCAGCAGCCCCCTGTACAGCACTGAAGCTTTCTTT | CASSPLYSTEAFF | TRBV28 | many | TRBJ1-1 | .
TGTGCCAGCAGTGCCCACGAGATTCGGACTAGCGGAACAGATACGCAGTATTTT | CASSAHEIRTSGTDTQYF | TRBV2 | few | TRBJ2-3 | TRBD2
TGTGCCAGCAGCCCCAACATGGGGCCGGAGACCCAGTACTTC | CASSPNMGPETQYF | TRBV7-9 | many | TRBJ2-5 | .
TGTGCCAGCAGCTTAAGGTGGGACTACTCCTACGAGCAGTACTTC | CASSLRWDYSYEQYF | TRBV7-2 | few | TRBJ2-7 | TRBD2
TGCAGTGCTAGAGGAGGACTAGGGGCTTCGACCCAGTACTTC | CSARGGLGASTQYF | TRBV20-1 | . | TRBJ2-5 | TRBD2
TGTGCTAGCAGCCCGGGACAGAGATCCTACGAGCAGTACTTC | CASSPGQRSYEQYF | TRBV7-7 | once | TRBJ2-7 | TRBD1
TGTGCCAGTTGCAACAGGGTCGAGGACATTGAAGCTTTCTTT | CASCNRVEDIEAFF | TRBV18 | . | TRBJ1-1 | .
TGCGCCAGCAGCCAAATGACTAGCGGGAGATACAATGAGCAGTTCTTC | CASSQMTSGRYNEQFF | TRBV4-3 | few | TRBJ2-1 | TRBD2